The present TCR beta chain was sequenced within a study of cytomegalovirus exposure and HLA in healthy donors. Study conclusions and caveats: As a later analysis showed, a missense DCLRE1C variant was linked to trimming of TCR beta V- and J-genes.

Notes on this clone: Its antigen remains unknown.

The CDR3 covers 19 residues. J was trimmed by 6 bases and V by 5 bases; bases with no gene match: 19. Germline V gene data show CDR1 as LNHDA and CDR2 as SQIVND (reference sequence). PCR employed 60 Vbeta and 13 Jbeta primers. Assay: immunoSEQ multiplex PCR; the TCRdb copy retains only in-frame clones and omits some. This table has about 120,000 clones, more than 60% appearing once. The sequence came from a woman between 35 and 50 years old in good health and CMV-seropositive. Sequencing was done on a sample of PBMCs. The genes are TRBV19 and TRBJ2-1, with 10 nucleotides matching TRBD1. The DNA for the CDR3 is TGTGCCAGTAGTCTTCGGACAGGGGGTTCGGCCCTCGTGCGCAATGAGCAGTTCTTC. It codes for CASSLRTGGSALVRNEQFF. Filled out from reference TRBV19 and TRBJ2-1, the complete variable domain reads DGGITQSPKYLFRKEGQNVTLSCEQNLNHDAMYWYRQDPGQGLRLIYYSQIVNDFQKGDIAEGYSVSREKKESFPLTVTSAQKNPTAFYLCASSLRTGGSALVRNEQFFGPGTRLTVL.